Reported below is one TCR beta chain. Trimming removed 1 base from V and 1 base from J; junction bases left unmatched: 0. The CDR3 totals 16 residues. Germline CDR1 reads SGHTA; CDR2 reads FQGNSA. Per the original methods: Using reference gene primer amplification, nucleated cell counts were estimated. Here immunoSEQ multiplex PCR was the method, and the copy in TCRdb shows in-frame clones only, minus some. V, J and clone size are taken as reported in that table, and D and trimming were inferred from the DNA itself. The top ten hold around 7.3% of the sample, which has tens of thousands of clones, more than 75% seen once. The sample originates from a study of blood T cell repertoires in COVID-19. The wider study: Nucleic acid was either cDNA or gDNA, and it came from T cells, B-cell-depleted T cells, or PBMCs.

This sequence joins TRBV7-2 and TRBJ2-5; 13 bases match TRBD2. The origin of this receptor is a man older than 75 with active or convalescent COVID-19. Specimen: peripheral blood. CDR3 protein: CASSLGLAGGQETQYF. As DNA, the CDR3 is TGTGCCAGCAGCTTAGGACTAGCGGGGGGCCAAGAGACCCAGTACTTC.